These 28 T cell receptor beta chains were sequenced from one sample in a study of cytomegalovirus exposure and HLA in healthy donors. A multiplex PCR was run with 60 Vbeta primers and 13 Jbeta primers. Sequencing was performed with immunoSEQ multiplex PCR; in TCRdb, only in-frame clones are kept and a portion is missing. The table has some 130,000 clones, approximately 72% seen once; the top ten hold about 3.1%. Sequenced: PBMCs. The receptors derive from a human donor in good health.

This clone was picked up one time. V usage is TRBV5-6 and J usage is TRBJ2-7, with D tentatively TRBD2 (5 bases). The CDR3 runs to 16 residues. V lost 0 bases, J lost 3 bases, and 16 bases lay in between. Per the germline V gene, CDR1 is SGHDT and CDR2 is YYEEEE. The CDR3 nucleotides read TGTGCCAGCAGCTTGGAACGTAGGAGCGACTACTACGAGCAGTACTTC. Translating it yields CASSLERRSDYYEQYF.

The J gene is TRBJ2-1, the V gene TRBV11-2; 12 bases line up with TRBD2. Germline CDR1 reads SGHAT; CDR2 reads FQNNGV. Trimming cost V 1 base and J 2 bases; bases outside gene matches: 0. This CDR3 has 16 residues. The CDR3 region is CASSLGLAGAYNEQFF. For the CDR3, the DNA is TGTGCCAGCAGCTTAGGACTAGCGGGAGCCTACAATGAGCAGTTCTTC.

The chain carries TRBV6-5 and TRBJ2-7; 8 bases map to TRBD1. The CDR3 has 14 amino acids. Trimming took 7 bases from V and 10 from J; bases not matched to a gene: 15. CDR1 is MNHEY, CDR2 SVGAGI, per germline. CDR3 sequence: CASTLDRGIGLQYF. CDR3 sequence (DNA): TGTGCCAGCACCCTAGACAGGGGAATAGGGTTACAGTACTTC.

The chain joins TRBV30 to TRBJ1-2; no firm D call. Trimming removed 0 bases from V and 5 bases from J, with 10 bases in between. The CDR3 contains 13 residues. The germline V gene encodes CDR1 GTSNPN and CDR2 SVGIG (reference sequence). CDR3 loop: CAWSVAGPYGYTF. In DNA, the CDR3 is TGTGCCTGGAGTGTAGCAGGCCCTTATGGCTACACCTTC. Using reference TRBV30 and TRBJ1-2 for the parts outside the CDR3, the full variable domain is SQTIHQWPATLVQPVGSPLSLECTVEGTSNPNLYWYRQAAGRGLQLLFYSVGIGQISSEVPQNLSASRPQDRQFILSSKKLLLSDSGFYLCAWSVAGPYGYTFGSGTRLTVV.

This clone was counted only a few times. The chain employs TRBV4-3 and TRBJ1-2; D ambiguous. This CDR3 is built from 15 residues. The ends were cut back, 0 bases at V and 6 bases at J, with 14 bases in the middle. Germline loops: CDR1 LGHNA, CDR2 YSLEER. The CDR3 DNA reads TGCGCCAGCAGCCAAGATCTGGAGGGTTTGGATGGCTACACCTTC. This codes for CASSQDLEGLDGYTF.

A single count supports this clone. The rearrangement joins TRBV10-3 to TRBJ1-5; 7 bases are shared with TRBD1. The trim removed 11 bases at V and 4 bases at J, leaving 5 bases unmatched. The length of the CDR3 is 12 residues. Germline loops: CDR1 ENHRY, CDR2 SYGVKD. The CDR3 nucleotides read TGTGCCGCCCAGACAGGGAATCAGCCCCAGCATTTT. Protein product: CAAQTGNQPQHF.

The chain employs TRBV27 and TRBJ2-5; D not resolved. This CDR3 has 13 residues. V lost 3 bases and J lost 5, with 10 bases in between. Germline lookup yields CDR1 MNHEY and CDR2 SMNVEV (reference sequence). The CDR3 DNA reads as TGTGCCAGCAGTTTCGTTGGCAGGGAGACCCAGTACTTC. Translation gives CASSFVGRETQYF.

This chain uses TRBV30 with TRBJ2-5; 8 bases are shared with TRBD1. The DNA end is more similar to TRBJ2-7, so the J call may be wrong. The CDR3 spans 13 residues. Per germline, CDR1 GTSNPN and CDR2 SVGIG (reference sequence). The CDR3 loop is CAWSVQGGHEQYF. CDR3 nucleotide sequence: TGTGCCTGGAGCGTACAGGGGGGCCACGAGCAGTACTTC.

This clone has just a few counts. This chain uses TRBV5-1 with TRBJ1-4; D unresolved. The germline V gene encodes CDR1 SGHRS and CDR2 YFSETQ. This CDR3 has 16 residues. The ends were cut back, 4 bases at V and 2 bases at J, with 15 bases in the middle. CDR3 sequence: CASSPYSGNTNEKLFF. The DNA of the CDR3 is TGCGCCAGCAGCCCGTACTCCGGGAACACTAATGAAAAACTGTTTTTT.

The chain carries TRBV9 and TRBJ2-3; 9 positions agree with TRBD1. The CDR3 is 16 amino acids. J lost 3 bases, V lost 0 bases, and 5 bases had no gene match. Germline V CDR1 and CDR2: SGDLS, YYNGEE. CDR3 DNA sequence: TGTGCCAGCAGCGTAGTGGGACAGGGTTTGACAGATACGCAGTATTTT. Translation gives CASSVVGQGLTDTQYF.

The CDR3 region is CATYSPRQSGGYTF. CDR3 DNA: TGTGCCACTTATTCTCCTCGACAGTCAGGTGGCTACACCTTC. V is TRBV6-5 and J is TRBJ1-2; D perhaps matches TRBD1 (5 bases). CDR3 size: 14 residues. Germline CDR1 and CDR2: MNHEY and SVGAGI. Trimming removed 10 bases at V and 7 bases at J, with 22 bases between.

J is TRBJ2-7 and V is TRBV30, with a possible D match to TRBD2 (5 bases). This CDR3 is built from 12 residues. Trimming took 5 bases from V and 1 from J, leaving 9 bases between them. From germline, CDR1 is GTSNPN and CDR2 SVGIG (reference sequence). The CDR3 reads CAWEEDSYEQYF. Written as DNA, the CDR3 is TGTGCCTGGGAGGAGGATTCCTACGAGCAGTACTTC. Using reference TRBV30 and TRBJ2-7 for the parts outside the CDR3, the full variable domain is SQTIHQWPATLVQPVGSPLSLECTVEGTSNPNLYWYRQAAGRGLQLLFYSVGIGQISSEVPQNLSASRPQDRQFILSSKKLLLSDSGFYLCAWEEDSYEQYFGPGTRLTVT.

The chain employs TRBV6-5 and TRBJ1-2; 9 bases align to TRBD1. Germline V gene sequence: CDR1 MNHEY, CDR2 SVGAGI. The CDR3 totals 14 residues. With V trimmed by 5 bases and J by 3 bases, 4 bases remained unmatched. The CDR3 nucleotides are TGTGCCAGCAGTCACCGGGACAGGGACTATGGCTACACCTTC. It yields the protein CASSHRDRDYGYTF.

V and J are TRBV19 and TRBJ1-5; D possibly corresponds to TRBD1 (5 bases). Trimming took off 10 bases at V and 9 bases at J, with 22 bases between the two ends. The CDR3 totals 14 residues. Germline V gene sequence: CDR1 LNHDA, CDR2 SQIVND (reference sequence). The CDR3 here is CATQVAATQGPQHF. The CDR3 nucleotides read TGTGCCACTCAAGTAGCGGCTACCCAGGGGCCCCAGCATTTT.

This CDR3 is CASSQDKGIWAPGGGEQYF. CDR3 DNA sequence: TGCGCCAGCAGCCAAGATAAAGGGATTTGGGCACCCGGCGGGGGCGAGCAGTACTTC. The V call is TRBV4-1, the J call TRBJ2-7; 7 bases align to TRBD2. CDR3 length equals 19 residues. V shed 0 bases and J 6 bases; nucleotides not matched to a gene: 20. CDR1 MGHRA and CDR2 YSYEKL come from the germline V gene.

V and J are TRBV7-2 and TRBJ1-5; no clear D gene. Trimming shortened V by 4 bases and J by 6 bases, and 7 bases separated the two germline ends. The CDR3 covers 12 residues. CDR1 is SGHTA, CDR2 FQGNSA, per germline. The chain's CDR3 is CASSSGFQPQHF. For the CDR3, the DNA is TGTGCCAGCAGCTCGGGGTTTCAGCCCCAGCATTTT.

The J gene is TRBJ1-5, the V gene TRBV4-1; no reliable D call. Trimming pared 3 bases from V and 6 bases from J, leaving 9 bases between. Germline loops: CDR1 MGHRA, CDR2 YSYEKL. CDR3 length equals 13 residues. In nucleotides, the CDR3 is TGCGCCAGCAGCCATCGGAGTAGTCAGCCCCAGCATTTT. This sequence encodes CASSHRSSQPQHF.

The chain couples TRBV4-3 to TRBJ2-7, with 8 bases fitting TRBD2. The V gene's germline CDR1 is LGHNA and CDR2 YSLEER. CDR3 size: 16 residues. Losses at the gene ends were 1 base for V and 3 bases for J; bases not matched to a gene: 8. CDR3 region: CASSQAWGSGSYEQYF. For the CDR3, the DNA is TGCGCCAGCAGCCAAGCCTGGGGGAGCGGGAGCTACGAGCAGTACTTC.

The V and J genes are TRBV5-4 and TRBJ2-3, with 10 positions matching TRBD1. This CDR3 comprises 16 residues. Germline CDR1 SGHNT, CDR2 YYREEE (reference sequence). V shed 0 bases and J 3 bases; nucleotides not matched to a gene: 4. The CDR3 is CASSLVTGGATDTQYF. CDR3 bases: TGTGCCAGCAGCTTGGTGACAGGGGGCGCGACAGATACGCAGTATTTT. The complete variable domain, with remaining parts taken from reference TRBV5-4 and TRBJ2-3, reads ETGVTQSPTHLIKTRGQQVTLRCSSQSGHNTVSWYQQALGQGPQFIFQYYREEENGRGNFPPRFSGLQFPNYSSELNVNALELDDSALYLCASSLVTGGATDTQYFGPGTRLTVL.

The chain employs TRBV2 and TRBJ2-1; D not resolved. This CDR3 region has 15 residues. The germline V and J ends were trimmed by 9 bases and 5 bases, with 20 bases remaining between them. Germline values: CDR1 SNHLY, CDR2 FYNNEI. The CDR3 DNA reads TGTGCCAGACACCCCGGAGAGGCCCGGGACAATGAGCAGTTCTTC. Its translation: CARHPGEARDNEQFF.

The chain joins TRBV5-8 to TRBJ1-6; 10 nucleotides match TRBD1. The CDR3 runs to 15 residues. Trimming took 6 bases from V and 2 from J; bases not matched to a gene: 2. Looked up from germline, CDR1 is SGHTS and CDR2 is YDEGEE. Here the CDR3 DNA reads TGTGCCAGCAAAGGACAGGGGGCCTATAATTCACCCCTCCACTTT. Protein: CASKGQGAYNSPLHF.

The chain joins TRBV19 to TRBJ1-2; D call uncertain. The germline V gene encodes CDR1 LNHDA and CDR2 SQIVND (reference sequence). The germline V and J ends were trimmed by 3 bases and 5 bases, with 7 bases remaining between them. The CDR3 runs 12 residues. CDR3 sequence: CASSILRYGYTF. Here the CDR3 DNA reads TGTGCCAGTAGTATCCTGAGGTATGGCTACACCTTC. Drawing the rest from reference TRBV19 and TRBJ1-2, the complete variable domain is DGGITQSPKYLFRKEGQNVTLSCEQNLNHDAMYWYRQDPGQGLRLIYYSQIVNDFQKGDIAEGYSVSREKKESFPLTVTSAQKNPTAFYLCASSILRYGYTFGSGTRLTVV.

This clone appeared a few times. The V and J genes are TRBV19 and TRBJ1-5; 7 bases are shared with TRBD1. CDR1 and CDR2 (germline): LNHDA, SQIVND (reference sequence). There are 14 residues in the CDR3. Trimming removed 2 bases from V and 4 bases from J; junction bases left unmatched: 2. Written as DNA, the CDR3 is TGTGCCAGTAGTATATCAGGGGGGAATCAGCCCCAGCATTTT. Its protein product is CASSISGGNQPQHF.

This chain uses TRBV6-5 with TRBJ2-7, with 7 bases that match TRBD2. The CDR3 contains 15 residues. Germline values: CDR1 MNHEY, CDR2 SVGAGI. The ends lost 5 bases at V and 1 base at J; junction bases unmatched: 8. CDR3 DNA sequence: TGTGCCAGCAGTATCCGGGACTACGATTCCTACGAGCAGTACTTC. Protein product: CASSIRDYDSYEQYF.

The chain has TRBV13 and TRBJ1-2; 7 bases are a match to TRBD1. The V gene's germline CDR1 is PRHDT and CDR2 FYEKMQ (reference sequence). The CDR3 totals 15 residues. With V trimmed by 6 bases and J by 8 bases, 15 bases remained unmatched. For the CDR3, the DNA is TGTGCCAGCAGTTCCTCGAAGGGACAGCGGATCGGCTACACCTTC. Translated: CASSSSKGQRIGYTF.

The genes are TRBV2 and TRBJ2-7; possible D gene TRBD1, 8 bases. Trimming left V 1 base short and J 6 bases short, with 16 bases between. Germline V gene lookup returns CDR1 SNHLY and CDR2 FYNNEI. CDR3 length: 15 amino acids. CDR3 in amino acids: CASSEETGGVLEQYF. CDR3 nucleotides: TGTGCCAGCAGTGAAGAAACAGGGGGGGTTCTCGAGCAGTACTTC.

This chain connects TRBV20-1 to TRBJ2-7, with D maybe TRBD2 (6 bases). The CDR3 is made up of 11 amino acids. The germline V gene has CDR1 DFQATT and CDR2 SNEGSKA (reference sequence). CDR3 amino acids: CRAGSSYEQYF. CDR3 bases: TGCAGGGCGGGGTCCTCCTACGAGCAGTACTTC.

This clone was observed a handful of times. The DNA of the CDR3 is TGTGCCAGTACCAGGCGGGGGACATCACGCGAGCAGTACTTC. This translates into CASTRRGTSREQYF. This sequence joins TRBV11-2 and TRBJ2-5; maybe TRBD2 (7 bases). The DNA end favors TRBJ2-7, so the J call may be wrong. There are 14 residues in the CDR3. Germline-derived CDR1 and CDR2 are SGHAT and FQNNGV.